The 24 T cell receptor beta chains in this list originate from one sample, sequenced in a study of T cell clones after liver transplantation. Clones were read by immunoSEQ multiplex PCR, and TCRdb kept only the in-frame ones, dropping some. This sample has approximately 65,000 clones, with more than 85% found just once. The source material was CD4+ T cells from blood, sampled roughly 26 months after liver transplant. All receptors derive from a human patient who received a liver transplant. A share of the T cells may be of graft donor origin.

This clone appeared once. The chain recombines TRBV6-1 with TRBJ1-1; D not resolved. CDR1 is MNHNS and CDR2 is SASEGT in the germline V gene. V was pared by 7 bases and J by 6 bases, with 12 bases between. This CDR3 is 12 amino acids long. The CDR3 bases are TGTGCCAGCATTGAGCGTGGTGCTGAAGCTTTCTTT. Protein: CASIERGAEAFF.

The chain is built from TRBV5-5 and TRBJ2-3; maybe TRBD2 (5 bases). The germline V gene has CDR1 SGHKS and CDR2 YYEKEE (reference sequence). Trimming took off 4 bases at V and 4 bases at J, with 16 bases between the two ends. CDR3 length: 15 amino acids. The chain's CDR3 is CASSPTGGHPDTQYF. DNA for the CDR3: TGTGCCAGCAGCCCCACTGGCGGGCATCCAGATACGCAGTATTTT.

The chain carries TRBV19 and TRBJ2-5, with 9 bases aligning to TRBD2. Germline trimming cut 6 bases from V and 2 bases from J; bases unmatched to any gene: 13. This CDR3 is 17 amino acids long. Germline V CDR1 and CDR2: LNHDA, SQIVND (reference sequence). The CDR3 DNA reads as TGTGCCAGTAGCATCCTACCGACTAGCGGAGCTCAAGAGACCCAGTACTTC. This translates into CASSILPTSGAQETQYF.

The gene calls are TRBV11-1 and TRBJ2-5, with D uncertain. V lost 7 bases and J 7 bases, leaving 13 bases between the germline ends. The CDR3 has 12 residues. Germline CDR1 SGHAT, CDR2 FQDESV (reference sequence). The CDR3 nucleotides read TGTGCCAGCACCCAAACGAGGACGACCCAGTACTTC. Translating gives CASTQTRTTQYF.

The genes are TRBV7-2 and TRBJ2-1; 12 bases agree with TRBD2. This CDR3 has 16 amino acids. Germline loops: CDR1 SGHTA, CDR2 FQGNSA. The junction had 3 bases not matched to a gene; V was cut back by 1 base and J by 5 bases. The CDR3 sequence is CASSLGGLAGNNEQFF. The CDR3 DNA reads TGTGCCAGCAGCTTAGGGGGACTAGCGGGCAACAATGAGCAGTTCTTC. Looking up the rest from reference TRBV7-2 and TRBJ2-1 gives the full variable domain: GAGVSQSPSNKVTEKGKDVELRCDPISGHTALYWYRQSLGQGLEFLIYFQGNSAPDKSGLPSDRFSAERTGGSVSTLTIQRTQQEDSAVYLCASSLGGLAGNNEQFFGPGTRLTVL.

The V and J genes are TRBV7-8 and TRBJ2-7; 13 bases are a match to TRBD2. Germline loops: CDR1 SGHVS, CDR2 FQNEAQ. The CDR3 loop spans 15 amino acids. With 3 bases clipped from V and 5 bases from J, the junction kept 4 bases outside the gene matches. CDR3 protein: CASSFGTSGNNEQYF. The CDR3 nucleotides read TGTGCCAGCAGCTTCGGGACTAGCGGGAACAACGAGCAGTACTTC.

This clone was counted only a few times. The rearrangement uses TRBV18 and TRBJ1-1; 10 bases are a match to TRBD1. The J segment lost 5 bases and the V segment lost 8 bases, leaving 11 bases of the junction unmatched. Germline CDR1 is KGHSH and CDR2 is LQKENI. The CDR3 is made up of 15 amino acids. CDR3 amino acids: CASLNKGTGVTEAFF. As DNA, the CDR3 is TGTGCCAGCCTTAATAAAGGGACAGGGGTGACTGAAGCTTTCTTT.

J is TRBJ1-2 and V is TRBV18; D unresolved. The CDR3 has 15 residues. V lost 3 bases to trimming and J lost 4 bases, with 15 bases between them. Germline V CDR1 and CDR2: KGHSH, LQKENI. The CDR3 DNA is TGTGCCAGCTCACCTCAACGGACCGAAAGCTATGGCTACACCTTC. Its translation: CASSPQRTESYGYTF.

The chain carries TRBV29-1 and TRBJ2-5, with TRBD2 matching 13 bases. The CDR3 is 15 amino acids. V lost 6 bases and J lost 5; bases outside the gene matches: 9. The germline CDR1 and CDR2 sequences are SQVTM and ANQGSEA. CDR3 sequence reads: CSVAGLAGATETQYF. As DNA, the CDR3 is TGCAGCGTCGCCGGACTAGCGGGAGCGACGGAGACCCAGTACTTC.

This chain connects TRBV5-6 to TRBJ1-2; 11 nucleotides match TRBD1. This CDR3 contains 16 residues. Germline trimming cut 4 bases from V and 6 bases from J; bases unmatched to any gene: 11. The germline V gene has CDR1 SGHDT and CDR2 YYEEEE. The CDR3 region is CASSPIGQGAGDGYTF. The CDR3 nucleotides read TGTGCCAGCAGCCCCATAGGACAGGGGGCCGGGGATGGCTACACCTTC.

V is TRBV19 and J is TRBJ1-2; D gene unclear. Germline assignment: CDR1 LNHDA and CDR2 SQIVND (reference sequence). This CDR3 has 13 residues. V was shortened by 6 bases and J by 5 bases, with 13 bases between the two germline ends. The CDR3 here is CASSMANDYGYTF. CDR3 nucleotide sequence: TGTGCCAGTAGCATGGCCAACGATTATGGCTACACCTTC.

This sequence joins TRBV13 and TRBJ1-1; D is unclear. This CDR3 has 12 amino acids. CDR1 and CDR2 from the germline V gene are PRHDT and FYEKMQ (reference sequence). V was pared by 1 base and J by 5 bases, with 5 bases between. The CDR3 region has the DNA TGTGCCAGCAGCTTAGTCCGAACTGAAGCTTTCTTT. It yields the protein CASSLVRTEAFF.

CDR3 region: CASSLVPPLQNTEAFF. CDR3 coding DNA: TGTGCCAGCTCACTTGTTCCTCCTCTCCAGAACACTGAAGCTTTCTTT. The chain recombines TRBV18 with TRBJ1-1; D gene uncertain. This CDR3 has 16 amino acids. CDR1 is KGHSH and CDR2 is LQKENI in the germline V gene. V lost 4 bases, J lost 1 base, and 16 bases lay in between. The full variable domain, its missing parts supplied by reference TRBV18 and TRBJ1-1, is NAGVMQNPRHLVRRRGQEARLRCSPMKGHSHVYWYRQLPEEGLKFMVYLQKENIIDESGMPKERFSAEFPKEGPSILRIQQVVRGDSAAYFCASSLVPPLQNTEAFFGQGTRLTVV.

The chain recombines TRBV5-6 with TRBJ1-2; maybe TRBD1 (6 bases). CDR3 length equals 14 residues. The germline V and J ends were trimmed by 4 bases and 8 bases, with 18 bases remaining between them. Germline V lookup: CDR1 SGHDT, CDR2 YYEEEE. The CDR3 coding sequence is TGTGCCAGCAGCACGGATGGGGGGGCGCGGGGCTACACCTTC. It codes for CASSTDGGARGYTF.

The genes are TRBV10-1 and TRBJ2-5; weak D call: TRBD1 (6 bases). Germline V gene data show CDR1 as WNHNN and CDR2 as SYGVQD (reference sequence). The CDR3 contains 12 residues. V was pared by 5 bases and J by 4 bases, with 8 bases between. This CDR3 is CASSQGRETQYF. The CDR3 coding sequence is TGCGCCAGCAGTCAGGGGAGAGAGACCCAGTACTTC.

This clone was seen a few times. The J gene is TRBJ2-5, the V gene TRBV15; D gene unclear. V was shortened by 7 bases and J by 0 bases, with 9 bases between the two germline ends. CDR3 length equals 13 residues. Germline CDR1 reads LNHNV; CDR2 reads YYDKDF (reference sequence). CDR3 sequence: CATTLGYQETQYF. The CDR3 coding sequence is TGTGCCACCACCCTAGGGTACCAAGAGACCCAGTACTTC.

The chain links TRBV28 to TRBJ2-5; 14 positions agree with TRBD2. The CDR3 sequence is 16 residues long. The germline gives CDR1 MDHEN, CDR2 SYDVKM. V was clipped by 4 bases and J by 5 bases; unmatched bases: 6. The CDR3 nucleotides read TGTGCCAGCAGTTCCGGACTAGCGGGAGGAGGGGAGACCCAGTACTTC. Translating it yields CASSSGLAGGGETQYF.

This clone was found a few times. The sample carries other DNA sequences with the same CDR3. This chain uses TRBV5-1 with TRBJ2-5; 7 nucleotides agree with TRBD2. This CDR3 has 13 amino acids. V lost 3 bases, J lost 3 bases, and 2 bases stayed unmatched. Germline loops: CDR1 SGHRS, CDR2 YFSETQ. The CDR3 is CASSSGGEETQYF. CDR3 in DNA: TGCGCCAGCAGCTCGGGAGGCGAAGAGACCCAGTACTTC. The whole variable domain, remainder taken from reference TRBV5-1 and TRBJ2-5, is KAGVTQTPRYLIKTRGQQVTLSCSPISGHRSVSWYQQTPGQGLQFLFEYFSETQRNKGNFPGRFSGRQFSNSRSEMNVSTLELGDSALYLCASSSGGEETQYFGPGTRLLVL.

V and J are TRBV2 and TRBJ2-2, with 10 bases that match TRBD1. This CDR3 region has 13 residues. With V trimmed by 11 bases and J by 6 bases, 6 bases remained unmatched. The germline V gene encodes CDR1 SNHLY and CDR2 FYNNEI. CDR3 nucleotides: TGTGCCGGACGACAGGGGGCCGCCGGGGAGCTGTTTTTT. It encodes CAGRQGAAGELFF.

The gene calls are TRBV10-2 and TRBJ2-1, with D possibly being TRBD1 or TRBD2 (5 bases each). Germline loops: CDR1 WSHSY, CDR2 SAAADI. The CDR3 is 12 amino acids. With 6 bases removed from V and 5 bases from J, the gap between germline ends came to 8 bases. This CDR3 reads CASRGDNNEQFF. The CDR3 DNA is TGCGCCAGCAGGGGGGATAACAATGAGCAGTTCTTC.

The chain carries TRBV4-2 and TRBJ2-1; 9 bases map to TRBD2. Germline loops: CDR1 LGHNA, CDR2 YNFKEQ. This CDR3 contains 18 residues. The J segment lost 4 bases and the V segment lost 0 bases, leaving 10 bases of the junction unmatched. The CDR3 protein is CASSQEPPSSGIYNEQFF. Written as DNA, the CDR3 is TGTGCCAGCAGCCAAGAACCACCCTCTAGCGGGATTTACAATGAGCAGTTCTTC.

The rearrangement joins TRBV14 to TRBJ2-4; D assignment may be TRBD1 or TRBD2 (5 bases each). The V end lost 1 base, the J end lost 10 bases, and 14 bases lay between the germline ends. From germline, CDR1 is SGHDN and CDR2 FVKESK. This CDR3 comprises 14 residues. CDR3 region: CASSQVYGASIQYF. CDR3 DNA sequence: TGTGCCAGCAGCCAAGTCTACGGGGCCAGTATTCAGTACTTC.

The CDR3 nucleotides are TGTGCCAGCAGCTTAATGGACAGAGACTCCTACGAGCAGTACTTC. Protein sequence: CASSLMDRDSYEQYF. The V and J genes are TRBV11-2 and TRBJ2-7; a possible D gene is TRBD1 (6 bases). Trimming removed 2 bases at V and 0 bases at J, with 11 bases between. The CDR3 is 15 amino acids. Germline CDR1 reads SGHAT; CDR2 reads FQNNGV.

This chain connects TRBV10-3 to TRBJ1-3; the match to TRBD1 covers 8 bases. Germline CDR1 reads ENHRY; CDR2 reads SYGVKD. The CDR3 consists of 15 residues. V trimming: 6 bases; J trimming: 8 bases; junction bases outside the gene matches: 12. Here the CDR3 reads CAIRDPGQVEDTIYF. The CDR3 nucleotides are TGTGCCATCAGGGATCCGGGACAGGTAGAGGACACCATATATTTT.